These 18 T cell receptor beta chains were all obtained from the same sample, sequenced in a study of human T cells and chemical hapten exposure. TCRdb re-called the RACE reads with MiXCR, one entry per CDR3 protein. The sample contains 120,000 or so distinct CDR3 sequences, roughly 14% of which appear only once. Regarding time point: pre-sensitization, week 0. Described treatment: therapeutic diphenylcyclopropenone sensitization with weekly scalp DPC. The material was whole blood, obtained in connection with sensitization to the hapten diphenylcyclopropenone (DPC). These receptors all stem from a woman younger than 35 with alopecia areata. Some clones in this sample may be carry-over from other donors' samples.

This clonotype was picked up many times. CDR3 in DNA: TGTGCCAGCAGTTACTTGAGGTCAGGGAGGTATGGCTACACCTTC. Translation: CASSYLRSGRYGYTF. The chain has TRBV6-5 and TRBJ1-2; D perhaps matches TRBD1 (5 bases). Trimming removed 1 base from V and 5 bases from J, with 14 bases in between. There are 15 residues in the CDR3. Germline CDR1 is MNHEY and CDR2 is SVGAGI.

Many counts were recorded for this clonotype. The rearrangement uses TRBV5-1 and TRBJ1-2; D unresolved. CDR3 length: 12 residues. V dropped 0 bases and J dropped 4 bases, with 4 bases sitting between them. Germline CDR1 reads SGHRS; CDR2 reads YFSETQ. CDR3 coding DNA: TGCGCCAGCAGCTTGGAAGGCTATGGCTACACCTTC. Protein product: CASSLEGYGYTF.

This clonotype appeared many times. The chain has TRBV25-1 and TRBJ2-2, with D possibly matching TRBD2 (5 bases). The V and J ends lost 8 bases and 4 bases respectively, with 17 bases between them. The germline V gene has CDR1 MGHDK and CDR2 SYGVNS. The CDR3 loop spans 15 amino acids. The CDR3 sequence is CASSGSRAGTGELFF. CDR3 coding DNA: TGTGCCAGCTCTGGGTCGAGGGCAGGCACCGGGGAGCTGTTTTTT.

V is TRBV7-8 and J is TRBJ2-3, with unresolved D. This CDR3 has 15 residues. V lost 1 base to trimming and J lost 2 bases, with 10 bases between them. CDR1 is SGHVS, CDR2 FQNEAQ, per germline. For the CDR3, the DNA is TGTGCCAGCAGCTTAGATACAAGGGACACAGATACGCAGTATTTT. Its protein product is CASSLDTRDTDTQYF.

The chain is built from TRBV3-1 and TRBJ1-1; D is uncertain. Trimming removed 4 bases at V and 1 base at J, with 10 bases between. Germline V lookup: CDR1 LGHDT, CDR2 YNNKEL (reference sequence). The CDR3 sequence is 14 residues long. The CDR3 DNA is TGTGCCAGCAGCCGAGCGGCTACGAACACTGAAGCTTTCTTT. Protein sequence: CASSRAATNTEAFF.

This clonotype was counted between two and nine times. The rearrangement joins TRBV3-1 to TRBJ2-5; 8 nucleotides agree with TRBD2. With V trimmed by 4 bases and J by 1 base, 8 bases remained unmatched. This CDR3 has 16 residues. Germline assignment: CDR1 LGHDT and CDR2 YNNKEL (reference sequence). DNA of the CDR3: TGTGCCAGCAGCCCTGGAGCGGGGGAACTCCAAGAGACCCAGTACTTC. Its protein is CASSPGAGELQETQYF.

A few counts support this clonotype. The chain carries TRBV28 and TRBJ1-4, with D unclear. The CDR3 sequence is 12 residues long. The germline CDR1 and CDR2 sequences are MDHEN and SYDVKM. Trimming removed 7 bases at V and 10 bases at J, with 13 bases between. The CDR3 sequence is CASIGGPGKLFF. CDR3 nucleotides: TGTGCCAGCATCGGAGGGCCAGGAAAACTGTTTTTT.

The chain is built from TRBV12-3 or TRBV12-4 and TRBJ1-5, with D maybe TRBD1 (5 bases). V lost 5 bases to trimming and J lost 3 bases, with 11 bases between them. This CDR3 spans 14 amino acids. DNA of the CDR3: TGTGCCAGCAGTCACGACAGTGCCAATCAGCCCCAGCATTTT. Amino acids: CASSHDSANQPQHF.

This clonotype was observed many times. This sequence joins TRBV14 and TRBJ1-3; D is unclear. Germline lookup yields CDR1 SGHDN and CDR2 FVKESK. The CDR3 sequence is 15 residues long. The V and J ends lost 3 bases and 4 bases respectively, with 13 bases between them. CDR3 nucleotides: TGTGCCAGCAGCCATCGGAGGGTCGGCGGAAACACCATATATTTT. Its translation is CASSHRRVGGNTIYF.

This clonotype was seen ten or more times. The rearrangement uses TRBV15 and TRBJ1-4, with D hard to call. The CDR3 contains 13 residues. Germline V gives CDR1 LNHNV, CDR2 YYDKDF (reference sequence). Trimming pared 3 bases from V and 6 bases from J, leaving 8 bases between. The CDR3 nucleotides are TGTGCCACCAGCAGGGTCACGGATGAAAAACTGTTTTTT. Encoded protein: CATSRVTDEKLFF.

This clonotype was seen a few times. The V and J genes are TRBV4-3 and TRBJ2-3; 9 bases line up with TRBD1. With 2 bases clipped from V and 7 bases from J, the junction kept 13 bases outside the gene matches. Germline CDR1 is LGHNA and CDR2 is YSLEER. The CDR3 is made up of 17 amino acids. The CDR3 is CASSQMGGTGGGNTQYF. The CDR3 DNA is TGCGCCAGCAGCCAAATGGGGGGTACAGGGGGCGGTAATACGCAGTATTTT.

CDR3 loop: CASSPWTGANGYTF. DNA for the CDR3: TGTGCCAGCTCACCCTGGACAGGGGCAAATGGCTACACCTTC. This rearrangement joins TRBV18 to TRBJ1-2; 9 bases map to TRBD1. With 3 bases clipped from V and 6 bases from J, the junction kept 5 bases outside the gene matches. CDR3 length: 14 residues. CDR1 and CDR2 from the germline V gene are KGHSH and LQKENI.

This clonotype came up many times. V gene TRBV7-8 combines with J gene TRBJ2-5; D may be TRBD1 (6 bases). CDR1 is SGHVS, CDR2 FQNEAQ, per germline. V was pared by 1 base and J by 5 bases, with 8 bases between. This CDR3 is built from 13 residues. The CDR3 nucleotides are TGTGCCAGCAGCTTAGACAGGGAGGAGACCCAGTACTTC. Amino acid sequence: CASSLDREETQYF.

The chain carries TRBV7-9 and TRBJ1-5; 7 nucleotides match TRBD1. The CDR3 has 14 amino acids. With 1 base clipped from V and 7 bases from J, the junction kept 4 bases outside the gene matches. Germline assignment: CDR1 SEHNR and CDR2 FQNEAQ (reference sequence). The CDR3 sequence is CASSLEGARQPQHF. DNA of the CDR3: TGTGCCAGCAGCTTAGAGGGGGCTAGACAGCCCCAGCATTTT.

V and J are TRBV7-2 and TRBJ1-1; D is uncertain. Germline V gene data show CDR1 as SGHTA and CDR2 as FQGNSA. The CDR3 is 13 residues long. V was cut by 4 bases and J by 0 bases, with 6 bases left in between. The DNA of the CDR3 is TGTGCCAGCAGCTCACACATGAACACTGAAGCTTTCTTT. It codes for CASSSHMNTEAFF.

This clonotype was seen many times. The rearrangement uses TRBV20-1 and TRBJ2-1; D is ambiguous. The CDR3 covers 14 residues. Germline CDR1 is DFQATT and CDR2 is SNEGSKA (reference sequence). The V gene lost 1 base and the J gene lost 2 bases, with 9 bases spanning the gap. The CDR3 protein is CSARVGITYNEQFF. The CDR3 DNA reads as TGCAGTGCTAGAGTAGGGATAACCTACAATGAGCAGTTCTTC.

V and J are TRBV28 and TRBJ1-1; no clear D. CDR3 length: 12 amino acids. Trimming pared 7 bases from V and 0 bases from J, leaving 6 bases between. Germline CDR1 reads MDHEN; CDR2 reads SYDVKM. As DNA, the CDR3 is TGTGCCAGCACACAGATGAACACTGAAGCTTTCTTT. This codes for CASTQMNTEAFF.

This clonotype has a handful of counts. The chain has TRBV11-2 and TRBJ1-1; D unclear. The V and J ends lost 6 bases and 0 bases respectively, with 8 bases between them. This CDR3 has 13 amino acids. The germline CDR1 and CDR2 sequences are SGHAT and FQNNGV. The CDR3 DNA follows: TGTGCCAGCAGTTGGGGTTTGAACACTGAAGCTTTCTTT. It codes for CASSWGLNTEAFF.